This passage covers 8 T cell receptor beta chains from one sample sequenced in a study of blood T cell repertoires in COVID-19. Only in-frame clones appear in the TCRdb table, and some are missing; sequencing was by immunoSEQ multiplex PCR. The sample yields fewer than 250,000 clones, approximately 82% seen once. Sample: peripheral blood. These receptors were obtained from a man aged 50 or older with active or convalescent COVID-19.

The V gene is TRBV7-9, the J gene TRBJ1-1; D remains ambiguous. The CDR3 loop spans 13 amino acids. Germline CDR1 SEHNR, CDR2 FQNEAQ (reference sequence). V gave up 8 bases and J gave up 4 bases, with 14 bases separating them. In DNA, the CDR3 is TGTGCCAGCTTGGGCCCCGTGGGCACTGAAGCTTTCTTT. It specifies CASLGPVGTEAFF.

This chain connects TRBV11-2 to TRBJ2-1; possibly TRBD2 for D (6 bases). The length of the CDR3 is 17 residues. V lost 5 bases to trimming and J lost 7 bases, with 24 bases between them. Germline loops: CDR1 SGHAT, CDR2 FQNNGV. The CDR3 bases are TGTGCCAGCAGCCGAACTCCAGGGAGGAGTGAAAGGAATGAGCAGTTCTTC. Its protein is CASSRTPGRSERNEQFF. The whole variable domain, remainder taken from reference TRBV11-2 and TRBJ2-1, is EAGVAQSPRYKIIEKRQSVAFWCNPISGHATLYWYQQILGQGPKLLIQFQNNGVVDDSQLPKDRFSAERLKGVDSTLKIQPAKLEDSAVYLCASSRTPGRSERNEQFFGPGTRLTVL.

This rearrangement joins TRBV18 to TRBJ2-3; 10 nucleotides match TRBD2. In germline, CDR1 is KGHSH, CDR2 LQKENI. V dropped 0 bases and J dropped 9; count of bases not matched to a gene: 9. CDR3 length: 16 residues. The CDR3 bases are TGTGCCAGCTCACCACCGTCTAGCGGGGGTATAGGGACGCAGTATTTT. Translating gives CASSPPSSGGIGTQYF.

This chain joins TRBV11-2 and TRBJ2-7; D unclear. CDR3 size: 12 residues. Per germline, CDR1 SGHAT and CDR2 FQNNGV. V gave up 5 bases and J gave up 4 bases, with 9 bases separating them. Here the CDR3 DNA reads TGTGCCAGCAGCCTGCGGCATTACGAGCAGTACTTC. It translates to CASSLRHYEQYF.

V and J are TRBV19 and TRBJ2-3, with D possibly TRBD1 on 6 matching bases. This CDR3 spans 13 amino acids. The germline gives CDR1 LNHDA, CDR2 SQIVND (reference sequence). V was pared by 10 bases and J by 0 bases, with 11 bases between. The CDR3 sequence is CATYRASTDTQYF. The CDR3 nucleotides are TGTGCCACGTACAGGGCAAGCACAGATACGCAGTATTTT.

The CDR3 DNA reads TGTGCCAGTAGTCGACAGGGGCCCGACTCTGGAAACACCATATATTTT. The encoded protein is CASSRQGPDSGNTIYF. The V call is TRBV19, the J call TRBJ1-3; 8 bases align to TRBD1. The CDR3 covers 16 residues. Trimming cost V 5 bases and J 0 bases; bases outside gene matches: 6. CDR1 and CDR2 (germline): LNHDA, SQIVND (reference sequence).

This chain uses TRBV5-4 with TRBJ1-2, with 9 bases identical to TRBD1. The CDR3 has 13 residues. Germline CDR1 and CDR2: SGHNT and YYREEE (reference sequence). V gave up 4 bases and J gave up 6 bases; unmatched junction bases: 4. CDR3 DNA: TGTGCCAGCAGCCGAGGGACAGGGAATGGCTACACCTTC. Its protein product is CASSRGTGNGYTF. The entire variable domain, with the rest obtained from reference TRBV5-4 and TRBJ1-2, is as follows: ETGVTQSPTHLIKTRGQQVTLRCSSQSGHNTVSWYQQALGQGPQFIFQYYREEENGRGNFPPRFSGLQFPNYSSELNVNALELDDSALYLCASSRGTGNGYTFGSGTRLTVV.

J is TRBJ2-7 and V is TRBV6-1; 9 bases agree with TRBD2. With V trimmed by 0 bases and J by 3 bases, 9 bases remained unmatched. The germline V gene encodes CDR1 MNHNS and CDR2 SASEGT. The CDR3 covers 17 residues. This CDR3 is CASSEAWYTSGRYEQYF. The CDR3 DNA reads TGTGCCAGCAGTGAAGCGTGGTATACTAGCGGGCGCTACGAGCAGTACTTC.